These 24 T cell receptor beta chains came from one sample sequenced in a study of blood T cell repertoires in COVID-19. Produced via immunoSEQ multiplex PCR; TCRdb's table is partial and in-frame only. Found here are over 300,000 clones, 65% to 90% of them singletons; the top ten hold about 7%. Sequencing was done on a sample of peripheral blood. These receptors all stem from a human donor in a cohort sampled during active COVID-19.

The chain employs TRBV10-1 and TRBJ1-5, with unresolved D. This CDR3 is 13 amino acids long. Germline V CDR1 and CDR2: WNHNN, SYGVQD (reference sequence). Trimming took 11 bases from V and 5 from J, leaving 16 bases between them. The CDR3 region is CASSGGRDQPQHF. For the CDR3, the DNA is TGCGCCTCAAGCGGAGGAAGGGATCAGCCCCAGCATTTT.

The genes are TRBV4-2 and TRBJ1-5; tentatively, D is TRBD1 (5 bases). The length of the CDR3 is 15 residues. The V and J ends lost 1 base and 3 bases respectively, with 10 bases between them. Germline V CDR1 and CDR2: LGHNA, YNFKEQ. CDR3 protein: CASSQVGGDNQPQHF. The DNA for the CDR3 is TGTGCCAGCAGCCAAGTCGGAGGGGACAATCAGCCCCAGCATTTT.

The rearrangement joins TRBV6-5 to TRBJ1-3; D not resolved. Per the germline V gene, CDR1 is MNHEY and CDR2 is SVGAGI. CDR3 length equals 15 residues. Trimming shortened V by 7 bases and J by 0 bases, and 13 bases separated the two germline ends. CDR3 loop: CASKPPGSSGNTIYF. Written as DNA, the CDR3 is TGTGCCAGCAAACCACCGGGAAGCTCTGGAAACACCATATATTTT.

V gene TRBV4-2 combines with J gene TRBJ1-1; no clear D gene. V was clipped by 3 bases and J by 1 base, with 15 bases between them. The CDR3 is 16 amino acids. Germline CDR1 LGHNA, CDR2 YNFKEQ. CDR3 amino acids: CASSQTSGSWNTEAFF. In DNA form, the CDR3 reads TGTGCCAGCAGCCAGACATCCGGGAGCTGGAACACTGAAGCTTTCTTT.

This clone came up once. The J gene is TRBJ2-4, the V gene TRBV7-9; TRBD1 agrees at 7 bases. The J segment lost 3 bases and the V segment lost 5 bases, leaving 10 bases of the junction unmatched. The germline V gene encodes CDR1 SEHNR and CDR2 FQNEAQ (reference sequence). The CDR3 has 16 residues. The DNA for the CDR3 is TGTGCCAGCAGCCCGTCGACAGGGATTGACAAAAACATTCAGTACTTC. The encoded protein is CASSPSTGIDKNIQYF.

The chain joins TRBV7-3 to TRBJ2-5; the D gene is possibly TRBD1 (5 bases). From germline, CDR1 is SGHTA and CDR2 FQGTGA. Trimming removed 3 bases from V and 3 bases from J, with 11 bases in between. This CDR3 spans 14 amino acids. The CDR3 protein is CASSFSTAKETQYF. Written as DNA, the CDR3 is TGTGCCAGCAGCTTTTCGACAGCCAAAGAGACCCAGTACTTC.

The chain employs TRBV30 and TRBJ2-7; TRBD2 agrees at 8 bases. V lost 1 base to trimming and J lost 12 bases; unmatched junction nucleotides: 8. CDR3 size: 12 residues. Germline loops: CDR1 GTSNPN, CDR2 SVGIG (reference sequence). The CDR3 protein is CAWSAGGPKRYF. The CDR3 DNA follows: TGTGCCTGGAGTGCGGGGGGGCCTAAGCGGTACTTC.

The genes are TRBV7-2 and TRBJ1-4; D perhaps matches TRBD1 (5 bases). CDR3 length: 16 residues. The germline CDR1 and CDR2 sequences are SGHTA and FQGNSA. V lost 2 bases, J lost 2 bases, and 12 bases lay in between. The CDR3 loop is CASSLTGFETNEKLFF. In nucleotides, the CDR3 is TGTGCCAGCAGCTTAACAGGTTTTGAGACTAATGAAAAACTGTTTTTT.

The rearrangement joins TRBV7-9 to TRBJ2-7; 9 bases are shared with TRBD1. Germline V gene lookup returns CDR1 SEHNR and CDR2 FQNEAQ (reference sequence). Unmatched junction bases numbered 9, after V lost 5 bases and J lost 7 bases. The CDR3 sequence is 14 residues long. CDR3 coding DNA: TGTGCCAGCAGCAAACAGGGGGCCTTAACTGAGCAGTACTTC. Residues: CASSKQGALTEQYF.

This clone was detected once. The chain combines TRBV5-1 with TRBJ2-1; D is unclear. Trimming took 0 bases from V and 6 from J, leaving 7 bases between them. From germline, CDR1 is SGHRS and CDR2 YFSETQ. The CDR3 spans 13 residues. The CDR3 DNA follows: TGCGCCAGCAGCTTGGCAGGTACCAATGAGCAGTTCTTC. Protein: CASSLAGTNEQFF.

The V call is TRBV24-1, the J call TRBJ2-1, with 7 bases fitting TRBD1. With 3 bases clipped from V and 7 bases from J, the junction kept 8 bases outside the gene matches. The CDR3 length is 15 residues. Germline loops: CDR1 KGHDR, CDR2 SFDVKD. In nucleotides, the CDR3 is TGTGCCACCAGTGATCCGGGACAGCTAATGAATGAGCAGTTCTTC. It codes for CATSDPGQLMNEQFF.

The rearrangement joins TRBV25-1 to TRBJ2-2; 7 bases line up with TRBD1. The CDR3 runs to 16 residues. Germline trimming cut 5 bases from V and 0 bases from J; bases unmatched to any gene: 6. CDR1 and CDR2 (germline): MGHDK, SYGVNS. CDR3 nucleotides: TGTGCCAGCAGTATGATGGGGACAGCGAACACCGGGGAGCTGTTTTTT. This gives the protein CASSMMGTANTGELFF.

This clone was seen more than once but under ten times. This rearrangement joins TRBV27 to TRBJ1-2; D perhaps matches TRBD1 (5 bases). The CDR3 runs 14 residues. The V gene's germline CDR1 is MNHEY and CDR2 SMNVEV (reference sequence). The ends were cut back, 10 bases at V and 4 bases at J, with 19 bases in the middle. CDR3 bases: TGTGCCACCAAGGGTGCAGGGATAACCTATGGCTACACCTTC. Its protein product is CATKGAGITYGYTF.

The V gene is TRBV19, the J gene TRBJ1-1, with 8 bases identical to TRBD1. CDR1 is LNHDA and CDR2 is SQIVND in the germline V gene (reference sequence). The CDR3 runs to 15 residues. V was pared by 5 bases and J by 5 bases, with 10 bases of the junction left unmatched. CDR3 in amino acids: CASSARQGAQTEAFF. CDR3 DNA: TGTGCCAGTAGTGCCCGCCAGGGGGCGCAGACTGAAGCTTTCTTT.

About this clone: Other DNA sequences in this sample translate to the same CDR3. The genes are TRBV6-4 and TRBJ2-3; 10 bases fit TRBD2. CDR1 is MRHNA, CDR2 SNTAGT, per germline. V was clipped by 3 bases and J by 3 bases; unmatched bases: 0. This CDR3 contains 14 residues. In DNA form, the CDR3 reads TGTGCCAGCAGTGAAGCGGGGGGGACAGATACGCAGTATTTT. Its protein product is CASSEAGGTDTQYF.

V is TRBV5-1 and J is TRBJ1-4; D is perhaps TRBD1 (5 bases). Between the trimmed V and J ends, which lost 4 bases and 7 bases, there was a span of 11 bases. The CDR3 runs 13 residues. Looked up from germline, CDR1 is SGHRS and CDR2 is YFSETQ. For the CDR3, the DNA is TGCGCCAGCAGCCCCCCCGGGGGTGAAAAACTGTTTTTT. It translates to CASSPPGGEKLFF.

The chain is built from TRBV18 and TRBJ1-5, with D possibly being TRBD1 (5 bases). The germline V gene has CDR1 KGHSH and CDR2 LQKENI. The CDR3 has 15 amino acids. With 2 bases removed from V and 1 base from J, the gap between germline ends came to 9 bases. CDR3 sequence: CASSPTGGSNQPQHF. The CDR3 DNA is TGTGCCAGCTCACCAACGGGGGGAAGCAATCAGCCCCAGCATTTT.

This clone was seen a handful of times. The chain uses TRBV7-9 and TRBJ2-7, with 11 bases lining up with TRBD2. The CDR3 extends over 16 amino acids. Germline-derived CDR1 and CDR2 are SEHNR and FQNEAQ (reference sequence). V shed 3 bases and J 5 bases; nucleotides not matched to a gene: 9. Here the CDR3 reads CASSFMQTSGEHEQYF. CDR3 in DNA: TGTGCCAGCAGCTTTATGCAGACTAGCGGGGAGCACGAGCAGTACTTC. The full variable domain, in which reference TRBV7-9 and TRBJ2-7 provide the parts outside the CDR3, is DTGVSQNPRHKITKRGQNVTFRCDPISEHNRLYWYRQTLGQGPEFLTYFQNEAQLEKSRLLSDRFSAERPKGSFSTLEIQRTEQGDSAMYLCASSFMQTSGEHEQYFGPGTRLTVT.

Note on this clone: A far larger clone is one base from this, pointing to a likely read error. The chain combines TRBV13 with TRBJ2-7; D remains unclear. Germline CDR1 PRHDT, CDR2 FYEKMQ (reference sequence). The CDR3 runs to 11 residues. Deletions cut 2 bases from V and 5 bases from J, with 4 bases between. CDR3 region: CASSLNNEQYF. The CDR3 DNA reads TGTGCCAGCAGCTTAAACAACGAGCAGTACTTC.

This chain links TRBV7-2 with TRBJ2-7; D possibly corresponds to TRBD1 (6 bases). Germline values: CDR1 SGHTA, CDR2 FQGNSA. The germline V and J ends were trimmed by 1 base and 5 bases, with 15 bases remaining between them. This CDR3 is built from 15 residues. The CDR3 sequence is CASSLDPLRGDEQYF. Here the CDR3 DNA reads TGTGCCAGCAGCTTAGACCCCCTCAGGGGAGACGAGCAGTACTTC. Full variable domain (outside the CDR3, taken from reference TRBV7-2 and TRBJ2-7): GAGVSQSPSNKVTEKGKDVELRCDPISGHTALYWYRQSLGQGLEFLIYFQGNSAPDKSGLPSDRFSAERTGGSVSTLTIQRTQQEDSAVYLCASSLDPLRGDEQYFGPGTRLTVT.

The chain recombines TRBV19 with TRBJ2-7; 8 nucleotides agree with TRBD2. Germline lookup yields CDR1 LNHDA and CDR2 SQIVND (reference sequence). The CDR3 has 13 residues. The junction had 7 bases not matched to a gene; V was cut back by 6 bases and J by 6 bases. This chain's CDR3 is CASRDRGGREQYF. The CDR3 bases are TGTGCCAGTAGAGATCGGGGGGGGCGCGAGCAGTACTTC.

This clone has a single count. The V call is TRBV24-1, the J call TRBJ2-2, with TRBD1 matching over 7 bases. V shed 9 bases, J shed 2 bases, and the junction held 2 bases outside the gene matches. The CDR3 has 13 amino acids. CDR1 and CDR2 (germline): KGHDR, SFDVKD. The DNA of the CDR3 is TGTGCCACCGGGACAGCTAACACCGGGGAGCTGTTTTTT. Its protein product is CATGTANTGELFF.

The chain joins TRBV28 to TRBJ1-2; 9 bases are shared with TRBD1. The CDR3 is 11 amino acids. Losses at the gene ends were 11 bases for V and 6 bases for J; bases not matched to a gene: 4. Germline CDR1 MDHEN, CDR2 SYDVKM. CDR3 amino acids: CAAQGANGYTF. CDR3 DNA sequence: TGTGCCGCACAGGGGGCGAATGGCTACACCTTC.

Here the CDR3 DNA reads TGTGCCAGCAGTGATAATGGGTTCCGACTCTATGAGCAGTTCTTC. It is translated as CASSDNGFRLYEQFF. This chain connects TRBV6-4 to TRBJ2-1, with D unresolved. With 3 bases removed from V and 8 bases from J, the gap between germline ends came to 17 bases. In germline, CDR1 is MRHNA, CDR2 SNTAGT. The CDR3 contains 15 residues.